This T cell receptor (beta chain) originates from a study of cytomegalovirus exposure and HLA in healthy donors (dated by TCRdb to the late 2010s). Broadly, across the study: An earlier analysis of approximately 640 of the donors reported more than 250 Gb of sequence data and some 120 million unique TCR beta sequences from some 180 million T cells. The aim of the study was to test whether cataloging public T cell receptors could identify signatures of past pathogen exposure. Typing coverage varied by locus: roughly 629-640 donors for A, B, C, DRB1 and DQB1; approximately 500 for DQA1; more than 600 for DPA1; around 490 for DPB1. All discovery cohort repertoires had been generated on a single sequencing platform. The genetic ancestry cluster associated with self-reported Caucasian donors included 81% of the roughly 410 genotyped donors. Among some 400 genotyped donors of the cohort, an average of about 240,000 unique TCR beta nucleotide sequences were sequenced per donor, about a sixth of them non-productive. A separate validation cohort of roughly 130 different subjects was used in addition to the roughly 670-subject first cohort. HLA typing covered class I and class II loci at four-digit resolution. Alongside the repertoire data, information on donor age, sex, ethnicity and CMV serostatus was compiled. Using immunosequencing, the study profiled T cell repertoires from 500 to 800 subjects and related those repertoires to cytomegalovirus serostatus. In an earlier analysis of about 590 of the donors, high-throughput TCR beta sequencing was used to judge whether each TCR beta V gene segment behaved as functional or pseudogenic. High-throughput TCR immunosequencing, statistical association of individual TCRs with disease status, and machine learning were combined to predict cytomegalovirus infection status. Rather than drawing on any new phenotypic data, the later analysis identified candidate immune exposures from TCR beta sequences and the way those sequences occurred across donors. Genome-wide SNP genotypes for about 60% of the 666 donors were used in a later genetic analysis, which treated that subset as a discovery cohort. A later analysis re-analyzed previously published TCR beta repertoires from 660 or so donors and added high-resolution HLA genotyping to study TCR occurrence patterns. Five DR-DQ haplotypes were handled as single units for association and clustering because linkage in the cohort was strong. About 300 gigabases of sequencing data and 91 million or so unique TCR sequences made up an early release that covered 500 to 650 HLA-typed donors.

Libraries came from the immunoSEQ multiplex PCR assay. For the multiplex PCR, a mixture combining 60 forward primers for TCR Vbeta segments and 13 reverse primers for TCR Jbeta segments was used. A multiplex PCR assay on genomic DNA amplified the CDR3 region of rearranged TCR beta genes. The Illumina HiSeq System was used to sequence the amplified TCR beta libraries as 87-base-pair reads. Concerning the study's data processing: A later analysis counted about 76 million unique TCR beta chains across the 640 or so repertoires, and some 11 million of these chains were shared by at least two donors. Raw reads were error-corrected and collapsed into unique sequences with a nearest-neighbor algorithm that merged closely related sequences to remove PCR and sequencing errors. CDR3 sequences were aligned to IMGT reference sequences to assign V, D and J gene segments. For a sequence to be retained, a match of at least six nucleotides to both a V gene segment and a J gene segment was required. A rearrangement counted as productive if the CDR3 had no stop codons and remained in frame with V and J, and every other rearrangement counted as non-productive. Following IMGT convention, CDR3 was defined as the stretch from the second conserved V-encoded cysteine up to the conserved J-encoded phenylalanine. The earlier analysis of about 590 of the donors excluded sequences that lacked an unambiguous match to a single V gene segment. In an earlier analysis of 450 to 750 of the donors, a V segment was called functional when productive rearrangements were above 56.7%, and segregating when the standard deviation between donors exceeded 5%. A statistical classification framework was developed to diagnose cytomegalovirus status using the catalog of TCR beta chain sequences. A later analysis assigned V and J genes by comparing TCR nucleotide sequences with IMGT/GENE-DB human TR gene sequences. A later analysis assigned CDR3 sequences and most-parsimonious VDJ recombination scenarios with the TCRdist pipeline. In a later analysis, every TCR beta chain was defined by the combination of its CDR3 amino acid sequence and its V-gene family, and reads without a unique V-gene family were dropped. In a later analysis, fewer than 650 highly shared, low-generation-probability nucleotide sequences were removed to address suspected cross-contamination and a sequencing artifact. For each public chain, a later analysis derived a clonal expansion index from normalized ranks of inferred template counts within each repertoire. A later analysis computed generation probabilities with a VDJ recombination model fitted to out-of-frame rearrangements, and checked the results against IGoR. Hypergeometric tests were used in a later analysis to score TCR-TCR, TCR-HLA and TCR-CMV co-occurrence, with a repertoire-size bias correction applied to the TCR pairs. In a later analysis, false discovery rates were estimated by permuting HLA or CMV assignments 20 times. In a later analysis, co-occurring TCRs were grouped using DBSCAN, and TCRdist sequence similarity was added for clustering within HLA-allele-positive subsets. Repertoires with fewer than 30,000 or more than 120,000 public chains, plus five repertoires with anomalous nucleotide sharing, were excluded from co-occurrence clustering. TCRdb stores this immuneACCESS table with in-frame sequences only. Part of the clones is absent; in the studies checked, under half of the shortfall reflects unresolved V genes, and no reason is known for the rest. V and J calls and clone size follow that table, whereas D and trimming were derived from the DNA. This sample's clone table shows about 38,000 clones. Jointly, the top ten make up more than 8% of the sample.

Comments on this clone: Which antigen it targets is not known.

The study at large found these results: A group of highly shared sequence variants was considered likely to be a technical artifact of the sequencing pipeline. Only TCR beta chains were sequenced in this cohort, and the absence of alpha or paired-chain data limited detectable features. Three of the identified cytomegalovirus-associated TCR beta chains were confirmed in vitro to be specific for cytomegalovirus antigens. When HLA alleles, especially DR and DQ, strongly co-occurred, attributing TCR associations to individual alleles was difficult. V-gene and J-gene trimming of TCR beta chains was associated with a missense DCLRE1C variant in a later genetic analysis, and the association was replicated in an independent cohort. The classifier was reported to diagnose cytomegalovirus status with high specificity and sensitivity in both the original cohort and the validation cohort. At a false discovery rate of 0.05, a later analysis linked under 20,000 TCR beta sequences to specific HLA alleles. Because counts were too low, more than 15 rarely observed V segments, including chromosome 9 orphons, were left out of the earlier analysis of 587 of the donors. In an earlier analysis of roughly 500 of the donors, most TCR beta V segments appeared in productive rearrangements about 87% or about 30% of the time, broadly matching IMGT annotations. A later genetic analysis reported fewer N-insertions in productive TCRs among donors in an Asian-associated ancestry cluster than the roughly 700-donor mean. The authors suggested that the approach could potentially be extended to other disease states and immunological phenotypes. A further reported finding was that TCR beta sequences accurately predicted the HLA-A and HLA-B alleles for most subjects in the first cohort. Because HLA typing was unavailable for some donors at each locus, only the typed subset was used in association tests. While some public TCRs were present in many individuals, most TCR sequences turned up only very rarely across donors. In a later analysis, HLA-associated TCR beta chains showed more clonal expansion and lower generation probabilities than non-associated chains that were equally common. Some IMGT-functional V segments, including TRBV6-2 and TRBV6-3, could not be told apart with the 87-base-pair reads, so those segments were excluded. According to a later analysis, parvovirus B19, influenza, CMV and Epstein-Barr virus appeared linked to several top co-occurrence clusters. Correlated functional status among segregating V segments might be attributable to linkage disequilibrium, but an unknown experimental factor could not be ruled out. In a later analysis, TCR association rates were found to vary across HLA loci, with the most associated TCRs seen for DRB1 alleles and the fewest for HLA-C alleles. CMV serostatus was the only immune exposure information available for the cohort. In a later analysis, most CMV-associated TCR beta chains were found to appear HLA-restricted, with HLA associations seemingly driven largely by CMV exposure. Sequencing depth was assumed to be roughly uniform across donors in the presence/absence analyses, though that assumption may not hold. The study listed 164 TCR beta chains as associated with cytomegalovirus.

The cohort was made up of about 610 healthy bone marrow donors. At the time of sampling, every cohort member was nominally healthy, though immune exposures that went unrecorded were likely present. The donor was CMV seropositive and belonged to the group of around 300 seropositive cohort members. A peripheral blood sample was provided by each donor, and peripheral blood mononuclear cells were used for TCR beta sequencing. The Qiagen DNeasy Blood Extraction Kit was used to extract genomic DNA from the blood cell samples. The trim is 3 bases for V and 4 bases for J, with a gap of 13 bases between the germline ends. The CDR3 sequence holds 15 residues, the cysteine and phenylalanine included. Only the CDR3 DNA stays, 45 bases, in frame from base 1. The germline V gene specifies MNHEY as CDR1 and SVGAGI as CDR2.

The receptor was derived from a man aged 40-49 years in good health and CMV-seropositive. In this chain, TRBV6-5 is recombined with TRBJ2-1; TRBD1 is perhaps the D gene, given 6 matching bases. Specimen: PBMCs. The bases are TGTGCCAGCAGTTATGGGCAGGGGCTATACAATGAGCAGTTCTTC. Its protein reads: CASSYGQGLYNEQFF.